This is a list of T cell receptor beta chains from one sample in a study of long-term antiretroviral therapy in people with HIV. Measured with immunoSEQ multiplex PCR; TCRdb has only the in-frame clones, and not every one. The sample carries around 20,000 clones, about nine tenths recorded once. The material sequenced was unsorted PBMCs, taken 0.2 years before starting antiretroviral therapy. The origin of the receptors is a man between 18 and 29 years old with HIV. Both conserved end residues are part of each CDR3. Size tells how often a clone was seen (once, few, many) or the class of an expanded clone, and some rows leave it out.

clone_size v_call cdr3_aa
NA TRBV4-1 CASSQGFSSYNSPLHF
NA TRBV9 CASSASTSSYNEQFF
once TRBV6-6 CASSYERGPYGYTF
few TRBV9 CASSVEGGLGTDTQYF
NA TRBV10-3 CAISDETPANYGYTF
NA TRBV7-9 CASSLSTGVSNQPQHF
NA TRBV6-5 CASSPAGGSYEQYF
once TRBV15 CATSRNSRGGIYGYTF
NA TRBV7-8 CASSSRGGEILFF
NA TRBV19 CASHRGGFYGYTF
NA TRBV6-9 CASSLGQKPYEQYF
NA TRBV30 CAWIPTSSYEQYF
NA TRBV28 CASSLGSYEQYF
NA TRBV27 CASSLEGAYNEQFF
NA TRBV9 CASSPTPGLAGFYEQYF
NA TRBV7-9 CASSLVRGDASVDTQYF
NA TRBV5-1 CASSLVGGEGPQHF
NA TRBV27 CASSLISGLRQPQHF
medium-sized TRBV6-6 CASVGSGNTIYF
NA TRBV7-2 CASSLSVRWANTGELFF
NA TRBV20-1 CSASGRTEAFF
NA TRBV6-6 CASSYNGANVLTF
NA TRBV4-2 CASSQEQTNTGELFF